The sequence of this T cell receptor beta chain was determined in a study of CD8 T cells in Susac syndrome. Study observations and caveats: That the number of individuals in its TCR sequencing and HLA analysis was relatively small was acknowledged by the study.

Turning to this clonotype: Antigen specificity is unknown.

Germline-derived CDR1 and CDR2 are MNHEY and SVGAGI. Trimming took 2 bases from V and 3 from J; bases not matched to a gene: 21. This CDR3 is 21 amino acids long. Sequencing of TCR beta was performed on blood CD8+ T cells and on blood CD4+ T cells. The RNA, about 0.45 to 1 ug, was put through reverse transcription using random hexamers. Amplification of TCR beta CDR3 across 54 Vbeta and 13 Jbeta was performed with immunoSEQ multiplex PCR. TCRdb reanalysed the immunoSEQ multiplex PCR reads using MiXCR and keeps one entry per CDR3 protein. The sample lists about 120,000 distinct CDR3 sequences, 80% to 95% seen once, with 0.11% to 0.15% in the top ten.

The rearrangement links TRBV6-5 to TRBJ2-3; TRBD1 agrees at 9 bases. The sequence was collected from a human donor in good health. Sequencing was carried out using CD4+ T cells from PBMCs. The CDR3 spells CASSYHSFSRDRDRATDTQYF. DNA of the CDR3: TGTGCCAGCAGTTACCACTCATTTTCGCGTGACCGGGACAGGGCGACAGATACGCAGTATTTT.